One T cell receptor (beta chain) is described in this entry. The data were taken from a study of blood T cell repertoires in COVID-19. Study information: The United States, Italy and Spain were the sources of the acute and convalescent COVID-19 samples.

V gave up 8 bases and J gave up 2 bases, with 18 bases separating them. CDR1 SNHLY and CDR2 FYNNEI come from the germline V gene. The CDR3 extends over 15 amino acids. Participants, roughly 18 to 89 years old, spanned approximately 26 US areas. Cohort allocation depended upon clinical history that participants reported. The method was immunoSEQ multiplex PCR; TCRdb's version includes in-frame clones alone and lacks a portion of them. The sample comprises fewer than 500,000 clones, nearly 90% of which are singletons, and about 2.1% rests with the top ten. The TCR sequence derives from a woman younger than 30 with acute COVID-19. The chain is built from TRBV2 and TRBJ1-2, with a weak D call TRBD1 (6 bases). The sequencing sample was made of PBMCs or T cells enriched from blood (not recorded which). As DNA, the CDR3 is TGTGCCAGCCGAGTAGAAACAGGGCTCAACTATGGCTACACCTTC. It codes for CASRVETGLNYGYTF.